The present TCR beta chain was sequenced within a study of OX40 agonist ivuxolimab in advanced cancers. About the research overall: Every 2 weeks, ivuxolimab was infused into the patients intravenously at between 0.01 and 10 mg/kg. Of the patients, three showed partial responses, one with hepatocellular carcinoma and two with cutaneous melanoma. Study-wide results and caveats: The average count of expanded clones was higher among CD8+ T cells than among CD4+.

Note on this clone: The antigen is unknown.

Sequenced by immunoSEQ multiplex PCR; TCRdb stores in-frame clones only, minus some. Altogether 50,000 to 85,000 clones are present, 85% being singletons, with the ten largest covering 4%. This CDR3 is 15 amino acids long. V lost 1 base and J 0 bases, leaving 8 bases between the germline ends. Germline-derived CDR1 and CDR2 are SEHNR and FQNEAQ (reference sequence). The receptor's source is an adult with an advanced solid tumor such as melanoma, head and neck, liver or kidney cancer. The rearrangement uses TRBV7-9 and TRBJ2-3; TRBD2 is a possible D gene (5 bases). The source was CD4+ or CD8+ T cells sorted from blood, collected in a trial of the OX40 agonist ivuxolimab. The DNA of the CDR3 is TGTGCCAGCAGCTTAGAACGGGGTAGCACAGATACGCAGTATTTT. It specifies CASSLERGSTDTQYF.